A single sample is the source of the 9 T cell receptor beta chains below, sequenced in a study of blood T cell repertoires in COVID-19. TCRdb's copy holds only in-frame clones and misses some; the assay was immunoSEQ multiplex PCR. The top ten clones hold 15% to 20% of a sample with approximately 90,000 clones, approximately 86% of them seen once. Sequencing input: peripheral blood. All receptors come from a woman at least 80 years old with acute or convalescent COVID-19.

V gene TRBV7-9 combines with J gene TRBJ1-2; 12 bases map to TRBD1. The CDR3 runs to 15 residues. The V and J ends lost 5 bases and 7 bases, in that order; junction bases with no gene match: 8. Germline V gives CDR1 SEHNR, CDR2 FQNEAQ (reference sequence). CDR3 nucleotides: TGTGCCAGCAGCCAGCCGGGACAGGGGGCGCGTGGCTACACCTTC. Amino acids: CASSQPGQGARGYTF.

CDR3 residues: CAISPGQAEGGYTF. In DNA, the CDR3 is TGTGCCATCAGTCCTGGACAGGCGGAGGGTGGCTACACCTTC. The chain uses TRBV10-3 and TRBJ1-2, with 7 bases fitting TRBD1. This CDR3 contains 14 residues. The V and J ends lost 5 bases and 7 bases, in that order; junction bases with no gene match: 10. Per germline, CDR1 ENHRY and CDR2 SYGVKD.

The gene calls are TRBV5-1 and TRBJ1-1, with 9 nucleotides matching TRBD1. This CDR3 has 15 residues. Germline CDR1 and CDR2: SGHRS and YFSETQ. The J segment lost 1 base and the V segment lost 4 bases, leaving 5 bases of the junction unmatched. The chain's CDR3 is CASSQGQGTNTEAFF. The CDR3 DNA sequence: TGCGCCAGCAGCCAGGGACAGGGCACGAACACTGAAGCTTTCTTT.

The V call is TRBV12-2, the J call TRBJ1-2. TRBV12-2 is recorded as a pseudogene. The CDR3 extends over 12 amino acids. CDR3 residues: CASRLAGDGYTF. The CDR3 coding sequence is TGTGCAAGTCGCTTAGCGGGAGATGGCTACACCTTC.

The chain uses TRBV19 and TRBJ1-1, with a weak D call TRBD1 (6 bases). V lost 7 bases, J lost 1 base, and 13 bases lay in between. The germline V gene encodes CDR1 LNHDA and CDR2 SQIVND (reference sequence). This CDR3 has 14 residues. The CDR3 coding sequence is TGTGCCAGTAATAGACAGGTAGGGAACACTGAAGCTTTCTTT. Translation gives CASNRQVGNTEAFF. The entire variable domain, with the rest obtained from reference TRBV19 and TRBJ1-1, is as follows: DGGITQSPKYLFRKEGQNVTLSCEQNLNHDAMYWYRQDPGQGLRLIYYSQIVNDFQKGDIAEGYSVSREKKESFPLTVTSAQKNPTAFYLCASNRQVGNTEAFFGQGTRLTVV.

The chain uses TRBV25-1 and TRBJ2-7; 11 bases match TRBD1. The CDR3 runs to 12 residues. V gave up 5 bases and J gave up 10 bases; unmatched junction bases: 4. The germline V gene has CDR1 MGHDK and CDR2 SYGVNS. Written as DNA, the CDR3 is TGTGCCAGCAGTCAAGGACAGGGGGCACAGTACTTC. Amino acids: CASSQGQGAQYF.

V and J are TRBV7-8 and TRBJ1-5; possibly TRBD1 for D (5 bases). In germline, CDR1 is SGHVS, CDR2 FQNEAQ. V lost 4 bases and J lost 5, with 21 bases in between. The CDR3 has 17 amino acids. The CDR3 is CASSWGWREEIHQPQHF. As DNA, the CDR3 is TGTGCCAGCAGCTGGGGGTGGAGGGAGGAGATCCATCAGCCCCAGCATTTT.

Written as DNA, the CDR3 is TGCGCCAGCAGCTCACCGGGACAGGGTTACGAGCAGTACTTC. The encoded protein is CASSSPGQGYEQYF. The chain joins TRBV5-1 to TRBJ2-7, with 9 positions matching TRBD1. Germline trimming cut 3 bases from V and 4 bases from J; bases unmatched to any gene: 5. Germline CDR1 and CDR2: SGHRS and YFSETQ. This CDR3 is built from 14 residues.

The J gene is TRBJ2-7, the V gene TRBV7-8; D possibly corresponds to TRBD1 (6 bases). This CDR3 contains 14 residues. Trimming stripped 4 bases from V and 0 bases from J, with 10 bases between. Germline CDR1 and CDR2: SGHVS and FQNEAQ. The CDR3 region has the DNA TGTGCCAGCAGCTCTCGGACAGTCTCCTACGAGCAGTACTTC. Translation: CASSSRTVSYEQYF.